This T cell receptor beta chain was observed in a study of early T cells in non-severe SARS-CoV-2 infection. As for the study in general: The sequenced material was bulk RNA from unsorted whole blood, and its chains were unpaired. Study results and limitations: A preference for anti-spike CD8 responses marked VDJdb matching, which missed private and CD4 specificities.

Comment on this clonotype: Antigen: not known. The DNA is left out, because the CDR3 cannot be placed on it with certainty; the CDR3 is given as TCRdb lists it.

From its first to its last residue, the CDR3 has 23 amino acids. The germline V gene encodes CDR1 MDHEN and CDR2 SYDVKM. Unique molecular identifiers were added to individual cDNA molecules. TCRdb redid the calling of the 5' RACE reads with MiXCR, one entry per CDR3 protein. The data contain roughly 61,000 distinct CDR3 sequences, 10% of them singletons. Sequenced input: whole blood. The TCR originated in an adult who was a healthcare worker with PCR-confirmed SARS-CoV-2 infection or an uninfected control (not recorded which). The genes are TRBV28 and TRBJ2-2; TRBD2 is the table's D call and was not checked against the DNA. CDR3 in amino acids: CASSFSREGSERERPRTPGSCFF.